Listed below are T cell receptor beta chains from one sample, sequenced in a study of blood T cell repertoires in COVID-19. Clones were read by immunoSEQ multiplex PCR, and TCRdb kept only the in-frame ones, dropping some. The sample comprises 150,000 to 200,000 clones, 60% to 85% of which are singletons, and 7% to 9% rests with the top ten. The material sequenced was peripheral blood. Receptor source: a man aged 55 to 70 with acute or convalescent COVID-19. Each CDR3 is given with its conserved first and last residue. A D gene is named only where the DNA matches it firmly. A row's size may be missing; if present it is once, few, many or a size class.

j_call: TRBJ2-7; v_call: TRBV27; clone_size: NA; d_call: TRBD2; cdr3_nt: TGTGCCAGCGGGGGACGGGGGGGATACGAGCAGTACTTC; cdr3_aa: CASGGRGGYEQYF
j_call: TRBJ1-4; v_call: TRBV30; clone_size: NA; d_call: NA; cdr3_nt: TGTGCCTGGAGTGGACTTACAAGGGAAAAACTGTTTTTT; cdr3_aa: CAWSGLTREKLFF
j_call: TRBJ1-5; v_call: TRBV5-1; clone_size: NA; d_call: NA; cdr3_nt: TGCGCCAGCAGCTTGTACCCCGGTCAGCCCCAGCATTTT; cdr3_aa: CASSLYPGQPQHF
j_call: TRBJ1-2; v_call: TRBV10-3; clone_size: NA; d_call: NA; cdr3_nt: TGTGCCATCAGTGAGTCGATAGGGGCCAATGGCACCTTC; cdr3_aa: CAISESIGANGTF
j_call: TRBJ2-7; v_call: TRBV3-1/TRBV3-2; clone_size: few; d_call: TRBD1; cdr3_nt: TGTGCCAGCAGCCAATCGCCAGGGGGCTTCTACGAGCAGTACTTC; cdr3_aa: CASSQSPGGFYEQYF
j_call: TRBJ2-1; v_call: TRBV5-1; clone_size: NA; d_call: TRBD2; cdr3_nt: TGCGCCAGCAGCTTGGTCACTAGCGGGGGGGCCACGTTCCGCAATGAGCAGTTCTTC; cdr3_aa: CASSLVTSGGATFRNEQFF
j_call: TRBJ2-7; v_call: TRBV14; clone_size: NA; d_call: TRBD2; cdr3_nt: TGTGCCAGCAGCCATACTCGACTAGCGGGGGGGTCTTACCCCTACGAGCAGTACTTC; cdr3_aa: CASSHTRLAGGSYPYEQYF
j_call: TRBJ2-1; v_call: TRBV20-1; clone_size: NA; d_call: NA; cdr3_nt: TGCAGTGCTCGACTAGTAGGTGAGCAGTTCTTC; cdr3_aa: CSARLVGEQFF
j_call: TRBJ2-7; v_call: TRBV3-1/TRBV3-2; clone_size: NA; d_call: TRBD1; cdr3_nt: TGTGCCAGCAGCCCGGACAGGGGGTTTCACGAGCAGTACTTC; cdr3_aa: CASSPDRGFHEQYF
j_call: TRBJ1-6; v_call: TRBV9; clone_size: NA; d_call: TRBD1; cdr3_nt: TGTGCCAGCAGCGGCGGACAGGGAAATTCACCCCTCCACTTT; cdr3_aa: CASSGGQGNSPLHF
j_call: TRBJ2-4; v_call: TRBV28; clone_size: few; d_call: NA; cdr3_nt: TGTGCCAGCAGCCCTCAGTCCGCCAAAAACATTCAGTACTTC; cdr3_aa: CASSPQSAKNIQYF
j_call: TRBJ2-2; v_call: TRBV7-8; clone_size: NA; d_call: TRBD1; cdr3_nt: TGTGCCAGCAGTTTTCGGGACAGTAGCACCGGGGAGCTGTTTTTT; cdr3_aa: CASSFRDSSTGELFF
j_call: TRBJ1-5; v_call: TRBV5-5; clone_size: NA; d_call: TRBD1; cdr3_nt: TGTGCCAGCAGCTGGGACAGGGGGCGTCAGCCCCAGCATTTT; cdr3_aa: CASSWDRGRQPQHF
j_call: TRBJ1-2; v_call: TRBV5-1; clone_size: NA; d_call: NA; cdr3_nt: TGCGCCAGCAGCCGGGAGGTGACAGGCCGAGTAGGCTACACCTTC; cdr3_aa: CASSREVTGRVGYTF
j_call: TRBJ1-2; v_call: TRBV27; clone_size: NA; d_call: NA; cdr3_nt: TGTGCCAGCAGTCCCCTGGGGGGGGTTGGTGTCTATGGCTACACCTTC; cdr3_aa: CASSPLGGVGVYGYTF
j_call: TRBJ1-2; v_call: TRBV27; clone_size: NA; d_call: NA; cdr3_nt: TGTGCCAGCAGTTTACCAGGAAGTCCTAACTATGGCTACACCTTC; cdr3_aa: CASSLPGSPNYGYTF
j_call: TRBJ1-6; v_call: TRBV9; clone_size: few; d_call: TRBD1; cdr3_nt: TGTGCCAGCAGCGGAGCGGGACAGGGGAATTCACCCCTCCACTTT; cdr3_aa: CASSGAGQGNSPLHF
j_call: TRBJ1-2; v_call: TRBV27; clone_size: many; d_call: NA; cdr3_nt: TGTGCCAGCAGTTCAGGTTCACCCCGCTATGGCTACACCTTC; cdr3_aa: CASSSGSPRYGYTF